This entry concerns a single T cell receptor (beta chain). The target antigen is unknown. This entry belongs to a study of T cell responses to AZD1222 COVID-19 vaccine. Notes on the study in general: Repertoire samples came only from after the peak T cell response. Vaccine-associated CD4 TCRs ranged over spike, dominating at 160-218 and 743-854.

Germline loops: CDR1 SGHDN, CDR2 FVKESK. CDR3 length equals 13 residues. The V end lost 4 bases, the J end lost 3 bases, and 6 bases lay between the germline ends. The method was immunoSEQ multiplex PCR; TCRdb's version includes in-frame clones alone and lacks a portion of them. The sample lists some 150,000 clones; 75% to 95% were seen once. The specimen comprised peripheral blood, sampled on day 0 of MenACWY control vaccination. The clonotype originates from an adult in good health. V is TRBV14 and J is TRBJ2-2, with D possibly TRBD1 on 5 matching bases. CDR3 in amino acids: CASSPTDTGELFF. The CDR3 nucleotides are TGTGCCAGCAGCCCGACAGACACCGGGGAGCTGTTTTTT.